Listed here is a single TCR beta chain. Using immunoSEQ multiplex PCR, the repertoire was profiled, and TCRdb retains in-frame clones only, with some absent. The table has 300,000 to 400,000 clones, about nine tenths seen once; the top ten hold approximately 5.2%. This specimen comes from a study of blood T cell repertoires in COVID-19. Germline CDR1 and CDR2: ENHRY and SYGVKD. The CDR3 sequence is 18 residues long. The germline V and J ends were trimmed by 6 bases and 4 bases, with 22 bases remaining between them. The receptor's source is a man aged 55 to 70 who had recovered from COVID-19. Sequencing was done on a sample of PBMCs or T cells enriched from blood (not recorded which). The V call is TRBV10-3, the J call TRBJ1-6; D unclear. Written as DNA, the CDR3 is TGTGCCATCAGCGAAAGTCGGGCGGGTTTGGCGTATAATTCACCCCTCCACTTT. Its protein is CAISESRAGLAYNSPLHF.